This T cell receptor beta chain is from a study of T cell responses to AZD1222 COVID-19 vaccine. In germline, CDR1 is SGHNT, CDR2 YENEEA. Trimming took 9 bases from V and 0 from J, leaving 5 bases between them. The CDR3 is 12 amino acids. Sequencing used immunoSEQ multiplex PCR; TCRdb keeps in-frame clones, though not all of them. Among 100,000 to 150,000 clones, more than 80% were seen once, and the ten largest hold approximately 4.2%. With respect to this clone: Its antigen is unknown.

Findings and caveats of the study: Repertoires were collected only later (after the peak T cell response had occurred).

Sample: peripheral blood, taken on day 0 of AZD1222 vaccination. The rearrangement joins TRBV11-3 to TRBJ2-2; no firm D call. The sequence was obtained from an adult in good health. The CDR3, as DNA: TGTGCCAGTGGAGCGAACACCGGGGAGCTGTTTTTT. This gives the protein CASGANTGELFF.